This TCR beta chain is drawn from a study of T cells after yellow fever vaccination. Study conclusions and caveats: Post-booster repertoires contained most primary-vaccination clones again (96% CD4, about 88% CD8). Faster peaking, at day 5 versus 15, marked a secondary response that was weaker. A small share of clonotypes appeared in both CD4 and CD8 compartments.

In its sample, this clonotype was seen many times. As yet, its antigen is unknown. TCRdb processed the 5' RACE reads anew with MiXCR; each CDR3 protein has one entry. The sample gives some 250,000 distinct CDR3 sequences, less than 9% of which show up once; 0.85% is in the top ten. Germline CDR1 SEHNR, CDR2 FQNEAQ (reference sequence). V trimming: 6 bases; J trimming: 0 bases; junction bases outside the gene matches: 5. The CDR3 loop spans 15 amino acids. The sequencing here drew on CD4+ T cells sorted from PBMCs, taken 15 days after the yellow fever booster vaccination. The source of this sequence is a man under 40 who received the YFV17D yellow fever vaccine. The gene calls are TRBV7-9 and TRBJ2-1; TRBD1 aligns across 7 bases. CDR3 residues: CASSLDRNSYNEQFF. The CDR3 DNA reads TGTGCCAGCAGTCTGGACAGGAACTCCTACAATGAGCAGTTCTTC.